These 27 T cell receptor beta chains came from one sample sequenced in a study of blood T cell repertoires in COVID-19. Measured with immunoSEQ multiplex PCR; TCRdb has only the in-frame clones, and not every one. The sample holds 65,000 to 95,000 clones, around nine tenths seen once. The specimen sequenced was peripheral blood. Receptors originate from a man between 25 and 39 years old with acute or convalescent COVID-19.

This chain's CDR3 is CASSYRGTQYF. The CDR3 DNA reads TGTGCCAGCAGCTATAGAGGGACCCAGTACTTC. The chain combines TRBV11-2 with TRBJ2-5; D is unresolved. Looked up from germline, CDR1 is SGHAT and CDR2 is FQNNGV. This CDR3 spans 11 amino acids. The V gene lost 4 bases and the J gene lost 7 bases, with 7 bases spanning the gap.

In this sample, this clone turned up once. The chain uses TRBV19 and TRBJ1-5, with D maybe TRBD1 (6 bases). The CDR3 extends over 13 amino acids. V was trimmed by 6 bases and J by 5 bases, leaving 11 bases between them. The germline CDR1 and CDR2 sequences are LNHDA and SQIVND (reference sequence). The CDR3 DNA reads as TGTGCCAGTAGAAACAGGGTTGATCAGCCCCAGCATTTT. This translates into CASRNRVDQPQHF.

A remark on this clone: A junction end diverges from the germline sequence, so it may reflect a read error. V gene TRBV7-7 combines with J gene TRBJ2-7; 9 bases line up with TRBD1. Germline V gene data show CDR1 as SSHAT and CDR2 as FNYEAQ (reference sequence). The CDR3 length is 15 residues. The CDR3 sequence: CASSHGQGSGYEQYF. The CDR3 nucleotides read TGTGCTAGCAGCCACGGACAGGGGAGTGGATACGAGCAGTACTTC.

This sequence joins TRBV29-1 and TRBJ2-7, with TRBD1 as a possible D gene (5 bases). The CDR3 totals 14 residues. V was shortened by 5 bases and J by 0 bases, with 14 bases between the two germline ends. Germline lookup yields CDR1 SQVTM and CDR2 ANQGSEA. CDR3 bases: TGCAGCGTTACCTCGGACAAGAGCTCCTACGAGCAGTACTTC. Translating gives CSVTSDKSSYEQYF.

This CDR3 is CASGHTSGSTVSTDTQYF. In DNA, the CDR3 is TGTGCTAGTGGCCATACTAGCGGGAGCACGGTATCGACAGATACGCAGTATTTT. V and J are TRBV12-5 and TRBJ2-3; 11 bases map to TRBD2. The V gene end was trimmed by 6 bases and the J gene end by 3 bases; junction bases not matched to a gene: 14. Germline CDR1 LGHNT, CDR2 FRNRAP. This CDR3 spans 18 amino acids.

V is TRBV28 and J is TRBJ1-5; 7 bases are a match to TRBD1. The CDR3 sequence is 16 residues long. CDR1 and CDR2 from the germline V gene are MDHEN and SYDVKM. V gave up 6 bases and J gave up 0 bases; unmatched junction bases: 8. The CDR3 here is CASSGAGGYSNQPQHF. The CDR3 region has the DNA TGTGCCAGCAGCGGGGCAGGGGGATATAGCAATCAGCCCCAGCATTTT.

This clone was counted a single time. The same CDR3 is also encoded by other DNA sequences in this sample. The chain uses TRBV30 and TRBJ1-2; D is perhaps TRBD1 (5 bases). V dropped 0 bases and J dropped 1 base, with 6 bases sitting between them. Germline V gene lookup returns CDR1 GTSNPN and CDR2 SVGIG (reference sequence). CDR3 size: 13 residues. The CDR3 here is CAWSVDNNYGYTF. The CDR3 DNA reads TGTGCCTGGAGTGTGGACAATAACTATGGCTACACCTTC.

The rearrangement links TRBV18 to TRBJ2-7; 12 positions match TRBD2. This CDR3 spans 16 amino acids. The J segment lost 4 bases and the V segment lost 3 bases, leaving 7 bases of the junction unmatched. CDR1 KGHSH and CDR2 LQKENI come from the germline V gene. The CDR3 DNA sequence: TGTGCCAGCTCACCGCGACTAGCGGGAGTTGGTTACGAGCAGTACTTC. Encoded protein: CASSPRLAGVGYEQYF.

This chain uses TRBV29-1 with TRBJ2-7, with D maybe TRBD1 (5 bases). Trimming took off 5 bases at V and 2 bases at J, with 13 bases between the two ends. CDR3 size: 13 residues. The V gene's germline CDR1 is SQVTM and CDR2 ANQGSEA. Written as DNA, the CDR3 is TGCAGCGTTTACGGTAAGGGGCCCTACGAGCAGTACTTC. It specifies CSVYGKGPYEQYF.

In this sample, this clone turned up a few times. This chain links TRBV10-2 with TRBJ2-3; tentative D call: TRBD2 (5 bases). The germline V gene encodes CDR1 WSHSY and CDR2 SAAADI. Between the trimmed V and J ends, which lost 8 bases and 4 bases, there was a span of 19 bases. This CDR3 has 15 amino acids. CDR3 in DNA: TGCGCCAGCGTTCGGGCGGGCTTGACGTCAGATACGCAGTATTTT. As protein: CASVRAGLTSDTQYF.

This rearrangement joins TRBV12-3 or TRBV12-4 to TRBJ1-2; the D gene is possibly TRBD1 (5 bases). The CDR3 sequence is 13 residues long. Trimming stripped 5 bases from V and 9 bases from J, with 16 bases between. DNA of the CDR3: TGTGCCAGCAGTCCCCGCAGGGAGGTGAGCTACACCTTC. It encodes CASSPRREVSYTF.

This clone was observed a single time. The rearrangement uses TRBV13 and TRBJ2-2; perhaps TRBD2 as D (5 bases). Germline V gene sequence: CDR1 PRHDT, CDR2 FYEKMQ (reference sequence). The CDR3 has 15 residues. V was cut by 3 bases and J by 6 bases, with 14 bases left in between. The CDR3 DNA sequence: TGTGCCAGCAGCTTGTCTGGGAGTCTGTCCGGGGAGCTGTTTTTT. As protein: CASSLSGSLSGELFF.

The chain employs TRBV29-1 and TRBJ1-2; D may be TRBD1 (6 bases). The CDR3 spans 13 residues. Deletions cut 5 bases from V and 0 bases from J, with 10 bases between. Germline lookup yields CDR1 SQVTM and CDR2 ANQGSEA. The CDR3 is CSVRYRANYGYTF. In DNA form, the CDR3 reads TGCAGCGTTAGATACAGGGCTAACTATGGCTACACCTTC.

The rearrangement uses TRBV25-1 and TRBJ2-1, with 8 bases lining up with TRBD1. The CDR3 is made up of 15 amino acids. With 7 bases clipped from V and 5 bases from J, the junction kept 10 bases outside the gene matches. The germline V gene has CDR1 MGHDK and CDR2 SYGVNS. Written as DNA, the CDR3 is TGTGCCAGCACGCCCCTCCAGGGGGCCAACAATGAGCAGTTCTTC. This encodes CASTPLQGANNEQFF.

The chain joins TRBV4-3 to TRBJ1-4; no clear D. The germline CDR1 and CDR2 sequences are LGHNA and YSLEER. Trimming left V 1 base short and J 0 bases short, with 12 bases between. The CDR3 spans 17 residues. CDR3 DNA: TGCGCCAGCAGCCAAGTGGCAGCGGGATCAACTAATGAAAAACTGTTTTTT. Its protein is CASSQVAAGSTNEKLFF.

The rearrangement uses TRBV7-2 and TRBJ2-7, with D tentatively TRBD2 (5 bases). CDR1 SGHTA and CDR2 FQGNSA come from the germline V gene. CDR3 length equals 14 residues. V dropped 3 bases and J dropped 1 base, with 10 bases sitting between them. The CDR3 DNA is TGTGCCAGCAGCTTCTGGAGGCGGTCCTACGAGCAGTACTTC. This sequence encodes CASSFWRRSYEQYF.

CDR3 region: CASSQDIWDGGPGQPQHF. DNA for the CDR3: TGCGCCAGCAGCCAAGATATTTGGGATGGTGGACCGGGGCAGCCCCAGCATTTT. This chain connects TRBV4-1 to TRBJ1-5; D not resolved. Trimming shortened V by 0 bases and J by 7 bases, and 22 bases separated the two germline ends. CDR3 length: 18 amino acids. Per the germline V gene, CDR1 is MGHRA and CDR2 is YSYEKL.

The genes are TRBV7-2 and TRBJ2-5; TRBD1 is a possible D gene (6 bases). Per germline, CDR1 SGHTA and CDR2 FQGNSA. V was clipped by 5 bases and J by 5 bases, with 18 bases between them. The length of the CDR3 is 15 residues. CDR3 in DNA: TGTGCCAGCAGCCTCGGGCAGGGGCTTAGGGAGACCCAGTACTTC. Translating it yields CASSLGQGLRETQYF. Full variable domain (remainder filled in from reference TRBV7-2 and TRBJ2-5): GAGVSQSPSNKVTEKGKDVELRCDPISGHTALYWYRQSLGQGLEFLIYFQGNSAPDKSGLPSDRFSAERTGGSVSTLTIQRTQQEDSAVYLCASSLGQGLRETQYFGPGTRLLVL.

The gene calls are TRBV18 and TRBJ2-1, with D unclear. The CDR3 totals 14 residues. V was cut by 3 bases and J by 9 bases, with 15 bases left in between. Looked up from germline, CDR1 is KGHSH and CDR2 is LQKENI. This chain's CDR3 is CASSPVVAQVEQFF. DNA for the CDR3: TGTGCCAGCTCACCGGTAGTGGCCCAGGTTGAGCAGTTCTTC.

The chain employs TRBV6-5 and TRBJ2-1; TRBD2 agrees at 11 bases. The ends lost 4 bases at V and 9 bases at J; junction bases unmatched: 11. CDR1 is MNHEY and CDR2 is SVGAGI in the germline V gene. This CDR3 spans 16 amino acids. The CDR3, as DNA: TGTGCCAGCAGTTCCCCACTAGCGGGAGTCCTGTTTGAGCAGTTCTTC. Its protein product is CASSSPLAGVLFEQFF.

The gene calls are TRBV6-5 and TRBJ2-5, with 11 bases identical to TRBD1. Trimming took 8 bases from V and 2 from J; bases not matched to a gene: 4. CDR3 length equals 14 residues. Germline V lookup: CDR1 MNHEY, CDR2 SVGAGI. The CDR3, as DNA: TGTGCCAGCCACCGGGACAGGGGGCAAGAGACCCAGTACTTC. As protein: CASHRDRGQETQYF.

This chain connects TRBV28 to TRBJ1-1; D not resolved. V was shortened by 1 base and J by 1 base, with 7 bases between the two germline ends. The CDR3 spans 14 residues. Germline-derived CDR1 and CDR2 are MDHEN and SYDVKM. The CDR3, as DNA: TGTGCCAGCAGTTTATCACATGGGAACACTGAAGCTTTCTTT. Translating it yields CASSLSHGNTEAFF.

This chain links TRBV30 with TRBJ1-1; D uncertain. Deletions cut 2 bases from V and 0 bases from J, with 4 bases between. This CDR3 has 12 residues. Germline lookup yields CDR1 GTSNPN and CDR2 SVGIG (reference sequence). CDR3 DNA: TGTGCCTGGAGTACAATGAACACTGAAGCTTTCTTT. This encodes CAWSTMNTEAFF.

The gene calls are TRBV7-2 and TRBJ2-1; TRBD1 matches at 9 bases. Germline V gives CDR1 SGHTA, CDR2 FQGNSA. V lost 2 bases, J lost 7 bases, and 15 bases stayed unmatched. This CDR3 has 18 amino acids. CDR3 protein: CASSLSYMDRGGLNEQFF. In DNA, the CDR3 is TGTGCCAGCAGCTTATCTTACATGGACAGGGGTGGTTTGAATGAGCAGTTCTTC.

The chain combines TRBV9 with TRBJ2-5; 11 bases agree with TRBD2. Per germline, CDR1 SGDLS and CDR2 YYNGEE. The CDR3 length is 15 residues. V lost 2 bases, J lost 0 bases, and 0 bases stayed unmatched. CDR3 sequence (DNA): TGTGCCAGCAGCGTGGGACTAGCGGACCAAGAGACCCAGTACTTC. It specifies CASSVGLADQETQYF.

The chain employs TRBV9 and TRBJ1-3; no definite D call. Germline V lookup: CDR1 SGDLS, CDR2 YYNGEE. The CDR3 totals 16 residues. Deletions cut 4 bases from V and 9 bases from J, with 23 bases between. CDR3 nucleotide sequence: TGTGCCAGCAGCCCAGAAGAGGGCACCCTGGATGGCACCATATATTTT. Protein sequence: CASSPEEGTLDGTIYF.

V usage is TRBV5-4 and J usage is TRBJ1-1; possible D gene TRBD1, 6 bases. The germline gives CDR1 SGHNT, CDR2 YYREEE (reference sequence). The CDR3 loop spans 14 amino acids. Trimming pared 4 bases from V and 3 bases from J, leaving 13 bases between. As DNA, the CDR3 is TGTGCCAGCAGCCTCGGAGACAGGTACACTGAAGCTTTCTTT. Amino acids: CASSLGDRYTEAFF.